The T cell receptor beta chain described here comes from a study of T cell responses to AZD1222 COVID-19 vaccine. Germline CDR1 LGHDT, CDR2 YNNKEL (reference sequence). V was clipped by 0 bases and J by 6 bases, with 17 bases between them. The length of the CDR3 is 17 residues. Points on this clone: Its target is not known.

Findings of the study overall: Repertoire samples came only from after the peak T cell response. The breadth and depth of Spike-specific TCRs increased once two AZD1222 doses had been given. The donor group comprised mostly white British people and more females; the analysis possibly underestimated clonal diversity.

Profiling relied on immunoSEQ multiplex PCR, and the TCRdb table lists in-frame clones only, not all of them. The table shows more than 110,000 clones, with about nine tenths occurring only once. This material consisted of peripheral blood, taken 28 days after the second AZD1222 dose. The TCR originated in an adult who received the AZD1222 COVID-19 vaccine. This chain joins TRBV3-1 (or the pseudogene TRBV3-2) and TRBJ2-2; a possible D gene is TRBD2 (6 bases). The CDR3 spells CASSQDRTSSLSGELFF. CDR3 DNA: TGTGCCAGCAGCCAAGATCGCACTAGCTCCCTATCCGGGGAGCTGTTTTTT.